This entry lists 23 T cell receptor beta chains sequenced from one sample in a study of Graves' ophthalmopathy and Graves' hyperthyroidism. Scientists amplified the TCR beta CDR3 regions from RNA transcripts. The library came from an HTBI-primed first-round RT-PCR and a second-round multiplex PCR. TCRdb re-derived calls from the multiplex PCR reads in MiXCR, one entry per CDR3 protein. The top ten clones hold approximately 46% of a sample with about 740,000 distinct CDR3 sequences, approximately 40% of them seen once. Sequenced input: peripheral blood. These receptors were collected from an adult man with Graves' ophthalmopathy.

About this clonotype itself: This may be a read error, as it is one base from a much larger clone. The chain couples TRBV29-1 to TRBJ1-5; no clear D gene. The CDR3 consists of 13 residues. Germline V CDR1 and CDR2: SQVTM, ANQGSEA. The CDR3 DNA is TGCAGAGTGGCGGAGGATAGCAATCAGCCCCAGCATTTT. This translates into CRVAEDSNQPQHF.

There are a few counts of this clonotype. The J gene is TRBJ2-7, the V gene TRBV19, with 10 bases fitting TRBD2. Germline values: CDR1 LNHDA, CDR2 SQIVND (reference sequence). J lost 2 bases, V lost 5 bases, and 3 bases had no gene match. CDR3 length: 14 residues. CDR3 DNA sequence: TGTGCCAGTAGTCCTAGCGGGAGTACCTACGAGCAGTACTTC. Protein sequence: CASSPSGSTYEQYF. Together with reference TRBV19 and TRBJ2-7, the CDR3 gives the full variable domain: DGGITQSPKYLFRKEGQNVTLSCEQNLNHDAMYWYRQDPGQGLRLIYYSQIVNDFQKGDIAEGYSVSREKKESFPLTVTSAQKNPTAFYLCASSPSGSTYEQYFGPGTRLTVT.

The sample holds many counts of this clonotype. The chain links TRBV11-2 to TRBJ2-5; TRBD2 aligns across 16 bases. The CDR3 length is 18 residues. J lost 3 bases, V lost 5 bases, and 9 bases had no gene match. Germline V CDR1 and CDR2: SGHAT, FQNNGV. As DNA, the CDR3 is TGTGCCAGCAGCCCCCGAGGGGGACTAGCGGGAGGGAAAGAGACCCAGTACTTC. Translation: CASSPRGGLAGGKETQYF.

This clonotype was counted only a few times. This chain connects TRBV19 to TRBJ1-2; D is uncertain. The CDR3 runs to 14 residues. V lost 3 bases and J lost 0, with 8 bases in between. Per germline, CDR1 LNHDA and CDR2 SQIVND (reference sequence). Here the CDR3 reads CASSIILTNYGYTF. The CDR3 coding sequence is TGTGCCAGTAGTATTATCTTGACTAACTATGGCTACACCTTC.

This clonotype occurred many times. J is TRBJ1-5 and V is TRBV7-2; 7 bases are shared with TRBD1. The CDR3 totals 12 residues. V trimming: 5 bases; J trimming: 8 bases; junction bases outside the gene matches: 3. Germline-derived CDR1 and CDR2 are SGHTA and FQGNSA. The CDR3 bases are TGTGCCAGCAGCGTAACAGGGGAGCCCCAGCATTTT. Its translation: CASSVTGEPQHF.

The chain uses TRBV29-1 and TRBJ2-2; D perhaps matches TRBD2 (6 bases). This CDR3 comprises 14 residues. The V gene's germline CDR1 is SQVTM and CDR2 ANQGSEA. V was trimmed by 7 bases and J by 0 bases, leaving 12 bases between them. This CDR3 reads CSAEGGANTGELFF. CDR3 DNA sequence: TGCAGCGCCGAGGGCGGGGCGAACACCGGGGAGCTGTTTTTT.

This clonotype came up a few times. J is TRBJ2-2 and V is TRBV25-1, with D uncertain. Per germline, CDR1 MGHDK and CDR2 SYGVNS. V shed 5 bases and J shed 4 bases, with 8 bases lying between them. The CDR3 totals 13 residues. CDR3 sequence reads: CASSFSGTGELFF. In DNA, the CDR3 is TGTGCCAGCAGTTTTTCGGGCACCGGGGAGCTGTTTTTT.

This clonotype has at least ten counts. The CDR3 nucleotides read TGTGCCAGCAGCTGGTCGACAGGTCCTGGAAACACCATATATTTT. It is translated as CASSWSTGPGNTIYF. The chain couples TRBV7-9 to TRBJ1-3; D perhaps matches TRBD1 (6 bases). Germline V gene data show CDR1 as SEHNR and CDR2 as FQNEAQ (reference sequence). The V gene lost 4 bases and the J gene lost 2 bases, with 12 bases spanning the gap. This CDR3 region has 15 residues.

The CDR3 region has the DNA TGTGCCAGCAGCTTAGCGCCGGGACACGGGGACTACGAGCAGTACTTC. Translating gives CASSLAPGHGDYEQYF. The J gene is TRBJ2-7, the V gene TRBV7-2; D is perhaps TRBD1 (6 bases). V was cut by 0 bases and J by 3 bases, with 15 bases left in between. The CDR3 extends over 16 amino acids. Germline V gene data show CDR1 as SGHTA and CDR2 as FQGNSA. Variable domain in full (rest from reference TRBV7-2 and TRBJ2-7): GAGVSQSPSNKVTEKGKDVELRCDPISGHTALYWYRQSLGQGLEFLIYFQGNSAPDKSGLPSDRFSAERTGGSVSTLTIQRTQQEDSAVYLCASSLAPGHGDYEQYFGPGTRLTVT.

In its sample, this clonotype was seen a few times. The chain couples TRBV6-1 to TRBJ1-1; D not resolved. The CDR3 extends over 13 amino acids. V shed 10 bases and J shed 0 bases, with 12 bases lying between them. The germline CDR1 and CDR2 sequences are MNHNS and SASEGT. The CDR3 is CATSGGLNTEAFF. The DNA for the CDR3 is TGTGCCACCTCTGGAGGTCTGAACACTGAAGCTTTCTTT.

The chain uses TRBV20-1 and TRBJ2-5; TRBD2 aligns across 9 bases. The CDR3 is 18 residues long. V lost 0 bases to trimming and J lost 5 bases; unmatched junction nucleotides: 16. The germline V gene has CDR1 DFQATT and CDR2 SNEGSKA (reference sequence). The CDR3 sequence: CSARDPGGGAYVLETQYF. The CDR3 DNA reads TGCAGTGCTAGAGATCCTGGCGGGGGGGCCTACGTTCTGGAGACCCAGTACTTC.

A few counts support this clonotype. The chain couples TRBV20-1 to TRBJ2-5, with 9 bases that match TRBD2. There are 18 residues in the CDR3. The germline V gene has CDR1 DFQATT and CDR2 SNEGSKA (reference sequence). The V gene end was trimmed by 3 bases and the J gene end by 2 bases; junction bases not matched to a gene: 16. Here the CDR3 reads CSASSPRMISGGQETQYF. CDR3 coding DNA: TGCAGTGCTAGTAGTCCCCGAATGATTAGCGGGGGACAAGAGACCCAGTACTTC.

This clonotype appeared many times. The chain joins TRBV7-8 to TRBJ2-5, with TRBD2 identical over 9 bases. Trimming took 7 bases from V and 4 from J; bases not matched to a gene: 13. Germline lookup yields CDR1 SGHVS and CDR2 FQNEAQ. This CDR3 region has 16 residues. CDR3 in amino acids: CASTPRRASGVETQYF. In DNA form, the CDR3 reads TGTGCCAGCACCCCCCGGCGGGCTAGCGGGGTAGAGACCCAGTACTTC.

The gene calls are TRBV7-2 and TRBJ2-5; 7 positions agree with TRBD2. The J segment lost 11 bases and the V segment lost 2 bases, leaving 20 bases of the junction unmatched. The germline gives CDR1 SGHTA, CDR2 FQGNSA. The CDR3 has 17 amino acids. In nucleotides, the CDR3 is TGTGCCAGCAGCTTAAGGTCTAGCGGAACTAGCACAGATACGCAGTACTTC. This gives the protein CASSLRSSGTSTDTQYF.

Turning to this clonotype: A much more abundant neighbour one base away suggests this may be a read error. The CDR3 does not close with the conserved phenylalanine or tryptophan, likely indicating a read error. The CDR3 here is CASSSADRGRGTQYV. For the CDR3, the DNA is TGTGCCAGCAGCTCCGCCGATAGGGGCAGAGGGACCCAGTACGTC. The gene calls are TRBV7-2 and TRBJ2-5, with a weak D call TRBD1 (5 bases). This CDR3 spans 15 amino acids. Looked up from germline, CDR1 is SGHTA and CDR2 is FQGNSA. The ends were cut back, 4 bases at V and 7 bases at J, with 19 bases in the middle.

The rearrangement links TRBV30 to TRBJ1-2, with 8 positions matching TRBD1. Germline trimming cut 3 bases from V and 7 bases from J; bases unmatched to any gene: 4. The CDR3 loop spans 12 amino acids. Germline-derived CDR1 and CDR2 are GTSNPN and SVGIG (reference sequence). CDR3 DNA sequence: TGTGCCTGGAGGGACAGGGCGGCTGGCTACACCTTC. It specifies CAWRDRAAGYTF.

The V and J genes are TRBV28 and TRBJ2-5, with D unresolved. CDR1 is MDHEN and CDR2 is SYDVKM in the germline V gene. V lost 7 bases, J lost 5 bases, and 17 bases lay in between. This CDR3 has 14 amino acids. The CDR3: CASTNVVGYETQYF. CDR3 DNA: TGTGCCAGCACTAACGTCGTGGGGTATGAGACCCAGTACTTC.

This chain connects TRBV24-1 to TRBJ2-3; tentatively, D is TRBD2 (5 bases). Germline V gene sequence: CDR1 KGHDR, CDR2 SFDVKD. The CDR3 loop spans 16 amino acids. The germline V and J ends were trimmed by 2 bases and 5 bases, with 16 bases remaining between them. CDR3 in DNA: TGTGCCACCAGTGATTCCTGGTTCAGCGGTGGAGATACGCAGTATTTT. The encoded protein is CATSDSWFSGGDTQYF.

This clonotype was observed at least ten times. This chain joins TRBV5-8 and TRBJ1-2, with D perhaps matching TRBD1 (5 bases). The CDR3 consists of 13 residues. The V end lost 4 bases, the J end lost 8 bases, and 15 bases lay between the germline ends. The germline V gene has CDR1 SGHTS and CDR2 YDEGEE. The CDR3 sequence: CASSTQAPGGYTF. CDR3 nucleotide sequence: TGTGCCAGCAGCACACAGGCCCCGGGAGGCTACACCTTC.

The chain employs TRBV7-2 and TRBJ1-2, with D unclear. This CDR3 is built from 14 residues. Between the trimmed V and J ends, which lost 3 bases and 5 bases, there was a span of 13 bases. Germline lookup yields CDR1 SGHTA and CDR2 FQGNSA. The CDR3 DNA reads TGTGCCAGCAGCTTGGGCGCGCGGACTTATGGCTACACCTTC. This sequence encodes CASSLGARTYGYTF. The full variable domain, in which reference TRBV7-2 and TRBJ1-2 provide the parts outside the CDR3, is GAGVSQSPSNKVTEKGKDVELRCDPISGHTALYWYRQSLGQGLEFLIYFQGNSAPDKSGLPSDRFSAERTGGSVSTLTIQRTQQEDSAVYLCASSLGARTYGYTFGSGTRLTVV.

This clonotype was seen once. This chain uses TRBV19 with TRBJ2-7; 8 bases are a match to TRBD2. In germline, CDR1 is LNHDA, CDR2 SQIVND (reference sequence). V shed 2 bases, J shed 3 bases, and the junction held 6 bases outside the gene matches. The CDR3 covers 15 residues. This CDR3 reads CASSITPSGLYEQYF. The CDR3 nucleotides read TGTGCCAGTAGTATAACTCCTAGCGGGCTCTACGAGCAGTACTTC.

The chain employs TRBV25-1 and TRBJ2-2; no clear D. The ends were cut back, 8 bases at V and 7 bases at J, with 8 bases in the middle. The CDR3 runs to 11 residues. Looked up from germline, CDR1 is MGHDK and CDR2 is SYGVNS. CDR3 region: CASVSGGELFF. The CDR3 region has the DNA TGTGCCAGCGTATCAGGCGGGGAGCTGTTTTTT.

In this sample, this clonotype turned up many times. The rearrangement joins TRBV20-1 to TRBJ1-6, with 7 bases matching TRBD1. Germline V gene sequence: CDR1 DFQATT, CDR2 SNEGSKA (reference sequence). The CDR3 totals 16 residues. J lost 3 bases, V lost 3 bases, and 8 bases had no gene match. CDR3: CSASRDSGNYNSPLHF. In DNA form, the CDR3 reads TGCAGTGCTAGCCGGGACAGCGGAAACTATAATTCACCCCTCCACTTT.